This T cell receptor (beta chain) was identified during a study of CD8 T cells in ankylosing spondylitis. Study-wide results and caveats: Fewer than ten highly homologous variants made up a TCR beta motif, and this motif appeared characteristic of ankylosing spondylitis blood. Reportedly, matched ankylosing spondylitis synovial fluid was significantly enriched for disease-linked clones. Certain motif variants had earlier appeared in reactive arthritis synovial fluid and blood.

Quantitative 5'-RACE with molecular barcodes was used to make the TCR beta libraries. TCRdb re-analysed the 5' RACE reads in MiXCR, keeping a single row per CDR3 protein. The profile shows approximately 24,000 distinct CDR3 sequences, 10% to 15% of them singletons. As regards this clonotype: What it binds is unknown.

Trimming left V 0 bases short and J 1 base short, with 8 bases between. Germline V gives CDR1 SGHRS, CDR2 YFSETQ. The CDR3 has 14 amino acids. V usage is TRBV5-1 and J usage is TRBJ2-7; D not certain. The sequence was collected from a male donor with ankylosing spondylitis or in good health (not recorded which). What was sequenced was blood. CDR3 in DNA: TGCGCCAGCAGCTTGGATGGGGAATCCTACGAGCAGTACTTC. This gives the protein CASSLDGESYEQYF. The full variable domain, with the rest looked up from reference TRBV5-1 and TRBJ2-7, is KAGVTQTPRYLIKTRGQQVTLSCSPISGHRSVSWYQQTPGQGLQFLFEYFSETQRNKGNFPGRFSGRQFSNSRSEMNVSTLELGDSALYLCASSLDGESYEQYFGPGTRLTVT.